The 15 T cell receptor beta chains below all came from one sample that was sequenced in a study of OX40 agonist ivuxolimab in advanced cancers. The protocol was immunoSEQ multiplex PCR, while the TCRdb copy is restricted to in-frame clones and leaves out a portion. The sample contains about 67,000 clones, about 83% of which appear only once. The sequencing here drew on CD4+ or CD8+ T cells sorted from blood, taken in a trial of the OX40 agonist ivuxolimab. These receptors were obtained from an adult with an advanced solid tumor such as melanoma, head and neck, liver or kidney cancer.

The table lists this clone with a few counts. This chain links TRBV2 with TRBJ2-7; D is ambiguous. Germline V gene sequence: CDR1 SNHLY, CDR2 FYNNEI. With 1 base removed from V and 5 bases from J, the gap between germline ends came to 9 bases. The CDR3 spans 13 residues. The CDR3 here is CASSEDGLDEQYF. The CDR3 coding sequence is TGTGCCAGCAGTGAAGATGGGCTCGACGAGCAGTACTTC.

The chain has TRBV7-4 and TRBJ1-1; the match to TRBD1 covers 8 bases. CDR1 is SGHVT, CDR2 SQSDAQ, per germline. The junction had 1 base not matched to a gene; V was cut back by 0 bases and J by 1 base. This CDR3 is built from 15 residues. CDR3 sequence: CASSLADRGNTEAFF. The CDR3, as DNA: TGTGCCAGCAGCTTAGCTGACAGGGGGAACACTGAAGCTTTCTTT.

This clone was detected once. CDR3 loop: CASTHGRNEKLFF. CDR3 in DNA: TGTGCCAGTACTCATGGGCGTAATGAAAAACTGTTTTTT. The chain recombines TRBV19 with TRBJ1-4; D is ambiguous. Trimming left V 7 bases short and J 4 bases short, with 10 bases between. This CDR3 spans 13 amino acids. The germline gives CDR1 LNHDA, CDR2 SQIVND (reference sequence). Based on the CDR3 plus reference TRBV19 and TRBJ1-4, the full variable domain is DGGITQSPKYLFRKEGQNVTLSCEQNLNHDAMYWYRQDPGQGLRLIYYSQIVNDFQKGDIAEGYSVSREKKESFPLTVTSAQKNPTAFYLCASTHGRNEKLFFGSGTQLSVL.

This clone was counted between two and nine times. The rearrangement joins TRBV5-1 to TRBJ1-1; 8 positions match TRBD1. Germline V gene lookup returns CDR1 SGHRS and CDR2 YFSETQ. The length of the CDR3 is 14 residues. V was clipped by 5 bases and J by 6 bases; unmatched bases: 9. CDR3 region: CASSSTNRGAEAFF. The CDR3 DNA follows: TGCGCCAGCAGTTCTACTAACAGGGGGGCTGAAGCTTTCTTT.

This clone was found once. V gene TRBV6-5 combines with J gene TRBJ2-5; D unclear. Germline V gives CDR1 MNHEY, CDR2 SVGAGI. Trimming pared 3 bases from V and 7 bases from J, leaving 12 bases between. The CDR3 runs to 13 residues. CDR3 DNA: TGTGCCAGCAGTTATGATTCGGCCCGGACCCAGTACTTC. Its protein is CASSYDSARTQYF.

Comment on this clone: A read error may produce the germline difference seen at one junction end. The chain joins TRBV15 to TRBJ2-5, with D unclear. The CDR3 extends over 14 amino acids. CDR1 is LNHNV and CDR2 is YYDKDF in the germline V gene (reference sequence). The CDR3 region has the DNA TGTGCCACCAAGGCGGCCCTCCTCCAAGGGACCCAGTACTTC. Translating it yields CATKAALLQGTQYF.

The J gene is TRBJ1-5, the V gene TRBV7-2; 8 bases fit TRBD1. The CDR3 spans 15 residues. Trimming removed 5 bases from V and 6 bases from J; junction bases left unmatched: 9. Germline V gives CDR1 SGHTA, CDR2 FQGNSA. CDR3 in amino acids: CASSAGTGGTQPQHF. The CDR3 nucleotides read TGTGCCAGCAGCGCTGGGACAGGCGGAACTCAGCCCCAGCATTTT.

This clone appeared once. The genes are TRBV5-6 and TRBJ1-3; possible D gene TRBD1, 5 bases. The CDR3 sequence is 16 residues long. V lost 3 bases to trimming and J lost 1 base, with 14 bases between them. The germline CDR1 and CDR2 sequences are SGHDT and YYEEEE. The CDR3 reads CASSWGFRVSGNTIYF. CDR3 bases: TGTGCCAGCAGCTGGGGGTTCAGGGTGTCTGGAAACACCATATATTTT.

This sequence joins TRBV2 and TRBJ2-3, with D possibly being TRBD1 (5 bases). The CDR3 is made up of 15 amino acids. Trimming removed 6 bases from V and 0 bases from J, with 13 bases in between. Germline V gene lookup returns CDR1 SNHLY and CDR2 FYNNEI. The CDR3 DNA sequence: TGTGCCAGCAGCCGACAGCAACCTAGCACAGATACGCAGTATTTT. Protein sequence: CASSRQQPSTDTQYF.

CDR3 DNA: TGTGCCAGCAGTTTAAGGGGGGGGACAGGGGCCATACGAAGGTACTTC. Translation gives CASSLRGGTGAIRRYF. This chain links TRBV27 with TRBJ2-7; 10 bases are a match to TRBD1. From germline, CDR1 is MNHEY and CDR2 SMNVEV (reference sequence). V shed 2 bases and J 12 bases; nucleotides not matched to a gene: 16. CDR3 length: 16 residues.

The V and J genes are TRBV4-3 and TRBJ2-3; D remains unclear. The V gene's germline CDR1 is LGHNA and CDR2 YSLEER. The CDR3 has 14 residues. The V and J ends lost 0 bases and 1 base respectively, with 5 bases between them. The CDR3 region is CASSQDTGTDTQYF. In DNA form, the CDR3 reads TGCGCCAGCAGCCAAGACACAGGCACAGATACGCAGTATTTT.

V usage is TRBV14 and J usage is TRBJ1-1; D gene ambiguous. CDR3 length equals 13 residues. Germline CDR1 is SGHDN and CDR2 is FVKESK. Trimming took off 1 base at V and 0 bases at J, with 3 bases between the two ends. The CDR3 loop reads CASSQGVNTEAFF. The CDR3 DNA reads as TGTGCCAGCAGCCAAGGGGTGAACACTGAAGCTTTCTTT. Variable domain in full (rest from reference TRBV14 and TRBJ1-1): EAGVTQFPSHSVIEKGQTVTLRCDPISGHDNLYWYRRVMGKEIKFLLHFVKESKQDESGMPNNRFLAERTGGTYSTLKVQPAELEDSGVYFCASSQGVNTEAFFGQGTRLTVV.

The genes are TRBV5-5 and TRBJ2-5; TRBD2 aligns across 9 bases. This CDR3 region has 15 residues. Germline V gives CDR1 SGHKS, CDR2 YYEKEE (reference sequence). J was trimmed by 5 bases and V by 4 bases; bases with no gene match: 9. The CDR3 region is CASSPPRGGAETQYF. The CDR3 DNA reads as TGTGCCAGCAGCCCTCCGCGCGGGGGGGCGGAGACCCAGTACTTC.

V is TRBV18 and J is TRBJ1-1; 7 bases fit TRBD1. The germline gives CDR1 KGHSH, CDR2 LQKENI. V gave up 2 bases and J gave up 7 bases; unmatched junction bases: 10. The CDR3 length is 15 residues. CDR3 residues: CASSPGLGGAVEAFF. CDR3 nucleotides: TGTGCCAGCTCACCAGGTCTAGGGGGCGCGGTTGAAGCTTTCTTT. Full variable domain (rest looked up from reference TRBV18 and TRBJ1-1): NAGVMQNPRHLVRRRGQEARLRCSPMKGHSHVYWYRQLPEEGLKFMVYLQKENIIDESGMPKERFSAEFPKEGPSILRIQQVVRGDSAAYFCASSPGLGGAVEAFFGQGTRLTVV.

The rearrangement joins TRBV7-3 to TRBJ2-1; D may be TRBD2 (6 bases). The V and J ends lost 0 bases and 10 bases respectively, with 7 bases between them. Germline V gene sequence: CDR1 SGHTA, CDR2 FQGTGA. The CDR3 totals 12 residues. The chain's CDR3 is CASSLTEGEQFF. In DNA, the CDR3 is TGTGCCAGCAGCTTAACGGAGGGGGAGCAGTTCTTC.